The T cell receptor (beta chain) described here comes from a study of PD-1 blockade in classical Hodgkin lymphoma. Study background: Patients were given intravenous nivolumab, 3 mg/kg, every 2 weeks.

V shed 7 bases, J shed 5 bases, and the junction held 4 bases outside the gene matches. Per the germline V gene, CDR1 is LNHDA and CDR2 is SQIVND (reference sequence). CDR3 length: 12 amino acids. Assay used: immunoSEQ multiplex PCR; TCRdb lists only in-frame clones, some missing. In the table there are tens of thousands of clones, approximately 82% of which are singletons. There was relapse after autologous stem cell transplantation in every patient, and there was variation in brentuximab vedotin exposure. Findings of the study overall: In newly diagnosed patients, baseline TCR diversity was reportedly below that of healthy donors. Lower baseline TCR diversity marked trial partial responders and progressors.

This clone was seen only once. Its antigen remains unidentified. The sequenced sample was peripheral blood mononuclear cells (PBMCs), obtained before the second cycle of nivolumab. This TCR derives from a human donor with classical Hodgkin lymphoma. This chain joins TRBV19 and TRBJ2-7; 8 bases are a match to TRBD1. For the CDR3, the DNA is TGTGCCAGTAAAGGACAGGGCCACGAGCAGTACTTC. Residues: CASKGQGHEQYF.